The count of the clone carrying this T cell receptor (beta chain) is one. The sample is drawn from a study of blood T cell repertoires in COVID-19. The CDR3 extends over 13 amino acids. V dropped 7 bases and J dropped 0 bases, with 6 bases sitting between them. Germline CDR1 ENHRY, CDR2 SYGVKD. Only in-frame clones appear in the TCRdb table, and some are missing; sequencing was by immunoSEQ multiplex PCR. Altogether around 450,000 clones are present, roughly 91% being singletons, with the ten largest covering roughly 4.3%. The sequenced sample was peripheral blood. This clonotype was obtained from a woman between 25 and 40 years old with acute or convalescent COVID-19. The chain employs TRBV10-3 and TRBJ2-2; no reliable D call. The CDR3 loop reads CAIKESNTGELFF. For the CDR3, the DNA is TGTGCCATCAAAGAGTCGAACACCGGGGAGCTGTTTTTT.